This T cell receptor beta chain was documented in a study of human T cells and chemical hapten exposure (dated by TCRdb to the early 2020s). With regard to the full study: For sensitization, 2% DPC in acetone was applied to a 2 cm by 2 cm area of upper inner arm skin. Patients additionally received weekly therapeutic DPC doses to the scalp throughout the roughly 25-week study period. Patch testing was done on the upper back using Finn chambers containing 0.01% DPC, and results were scored after 6 days according to International Contact Dermatitis Research Group standards. The patient cohort, mostly female, included alopecia areata with under or over 50% scalp involvement, alopecia totalis and alopecia universalis. The libraries were sequenced as a pool, and the TCR yield per sample differed mostly because of small variations in library volumes within the pool. In alopecia patients, the study followed how the peripheral blood TCR repertoire changed in vivo over primary and secondary sensitization to diphenylcyclopropenone (DPC), a hapten. Blood samples were taken from patients before sensitization (week 0) and then at 2, 6 and about 24 weeks after DPC sensitization. Around 29 alopecia patients provided blood for TCR sequencing at one to four time points (pre-sensitization, 2, 6 and 24 weeks).

The sample holds many counts of this clonotype. The target of this receptor is not known. The record has no base qualities; no much larger clone is one base away. The CDR3, from cysteine to phenylalanine, totals 15 residues. Just the 45-base CDR3 DNA is kept, in frame starting at base 1. The V and J ends are trimmed by 4 bases and 3 bases, leaving 13 bases between them. The library was produced with RACE. The sequencer was a NextSeq 500. During library preparation, unique molecular identifiers were attached to individual cDNA molecules so that TCRs could be counted quantitatively and reproducibly. From each blood RNA sample, both TCR alpha and TCR beta chains were sequenced. Under the source paper's analysis protocol: The median number of TCRs per sample was over 85,000, ranging from 23,224 to 690,600. V, J and CDR3 annotation of the TCR reads was carried out using the Decombinator software suite. For PS versus PT1 abundance plots, all samples were subsampled to the same number of TCRs (28,000). Expanded TCRs were defined as absent before sensitization and observed at least eight times at the 2-week time point. The raw public data were reprocessed by TCRdb itself: fastp quality trimming at Q25, MiXCR clonotype calling, in-frame beta chains only. One record per CDR3 amino acid sequence lists the most common genes and DNA. TCRdb assigned the V and J calls; the authors' analysis was not used. Here the sample has about 64,000 distinct CDR3 sequences; around 11% occur a single time. The ten largest make up 3% to 4.5% of the sample.

Interpreted using the paper, the time point label stands for: pre-sensitization, week 0. The sample's treatment or condition label, in plain terms: therapeutic diphenylcyclopropenone sensitization with weekly scalp DPC. At each patch-test visit, blood was drawn before the patch test was applied. Eligible patients were aged 18 to 70, diagnosed with alopecia, deemed suitable for DPC therapy, and excluded if pregnant. Total RNA was isolated from unfractionated whole blood collected in Tempus Blood RNA tubes. On the study overall, not on this receptor specifically: No change with DPC sensitization was found in the number of TCRs above 1 in 1000 frequency, and no evidence of global repertoire structure alterations was found. All patients had alopecia, a presumed autoimmune disease, so their immune response might differ from that of healthy individuals. A positive correlation was found between the number of PT1 expanded TCRs and patch test score, with significance reached at thresholds 8, 16 and 32 but not 4. After repeated subsampling, the strength of the expansion versus patch-test correlation and the threshold at which it became significant changed. Compared with pre-sensitization or healthy control sets, expanded TCRs formed significantly more large CDR3 similarity clusters, which is consistent with antigen-driven responses.

The source material was whole blood, sampled in connection with sensitization to the hapten diphenylcyclopropenone (DPC). This sequence originates from a woman between 35 and 50 years old with alopecia areata. Some clones in this sample may be carry-over from other donors' samples. The rearranged chain carries TRBV12-3 or TRBV12-4 and TRBJ1-5; the D gene is perhaps TRBD1, on 6 matching bases. The CDR3: CASSSQGWDNQPQHF. The DNA is TGTGCCAGCAGTTCCCAGGGGTGGGACAATCAGCCCCAGCATTTT.